The clone carrying this T cell receptor beta chain showed up just a few times. Its specificity is not known. After isolation, RNA underwent reverse transcription to generate cDNA as the sequencing template. Libraries were prepared by immunoSEQ multiplex PCR; TCRdb keeps only in-frame clonotypes and omits some of them. The repertoire consists of 150,000 to 200,000 clones, with roughly three fifths occurring once and the leading ten covering approximately 1.3%. This record belongs to a study of CD8+ T cells in alopecia areata. Regarding the study as a whole: Because one nonresponder was included, the link of baseline CD8+ expansion to response is considered uncertain.

Specified treatment: oral pan-JAK inhibitor, 5-10 mg twice daily. V was clipped by 3 bases and J by 4 bases, with 9 bases between them. Germline V gene lookup returns CDR1 LNHNV and CDR2 YYDKDF (reference sequence). The CDR3 contains 14 residues. V gene TRBV15 combines with J gene TRBJ1-4; tentative D call: TRBD1 (6 bases). The origin of this receptor is a human donor with alopecia areata. The sequences come from CD4+ T cells sorted from blood, collected around week 50, from a patient treated with tofacitinib. The DNA for the CDR3 is TGTGCCACCAGCAGTGGCAGGGGTAATGAAAAACTGTTTTTT. Amino acids: CATSSGRGNEKLFF.